This TCR beta chain comes out of a study of T cells after yellow fever vaccination. Study-wide background: Preparation of the low-cell-number fractions used SMART-Seq v4 Ultra Low Input. Study-wide findings and caveats: It was a weaker secondary response, yet one that peaked faster, at day 5 versus 15. A limited proportion of clonotypes was detected within both the CD4 and CD8 compartments.

V lost 2 bases to trimming and J lost 6 bases, with 13 bases between them. The length of the CDR3 is 14 residues. Germline assignment: CDR1 MNHEY and CDR2 SVGAGI. This clonotype came up many times. What it binds is not known. By 5'RACE template switching, TCR cDNA was produced, with a universal primer site and UMIs added in the process. MiXCR, applied by TCRdb to the 5' RACE reads, yields one record per CDR3 protein. The sample consists of some 240,000 distinct CDR3 sequences, approximately 3.8% of them appearing once. The sequence came from a man aged 18 to 35 who received the YFV17D yellow fever vaccine. Sequencing was performed on PBMCs, taken 15 days after the yellow fever booster vaccination. V is TRBV6-5 and J is TRBJ1-2; D call uncertain. CDR3 region: CASSYGTQVDGYTF. The CDR3 DNA follows: TGTGCCAGCAGTTACGGCACTCAAGTGGATGGCTACACCTTC.